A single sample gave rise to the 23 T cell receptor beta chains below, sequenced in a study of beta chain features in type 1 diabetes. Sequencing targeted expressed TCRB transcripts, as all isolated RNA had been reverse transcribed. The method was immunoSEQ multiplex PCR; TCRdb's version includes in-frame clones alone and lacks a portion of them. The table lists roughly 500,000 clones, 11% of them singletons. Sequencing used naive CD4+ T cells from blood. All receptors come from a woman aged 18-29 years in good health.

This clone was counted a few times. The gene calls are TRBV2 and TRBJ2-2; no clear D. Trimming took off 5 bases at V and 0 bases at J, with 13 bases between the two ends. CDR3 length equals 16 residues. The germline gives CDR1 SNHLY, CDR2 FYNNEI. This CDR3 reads CASSTVRLANTGELFF. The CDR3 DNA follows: TGTGCCAGCAGTACAGTGCGGCTAGCGAACACCGGGGAGCTGTTTTTT.

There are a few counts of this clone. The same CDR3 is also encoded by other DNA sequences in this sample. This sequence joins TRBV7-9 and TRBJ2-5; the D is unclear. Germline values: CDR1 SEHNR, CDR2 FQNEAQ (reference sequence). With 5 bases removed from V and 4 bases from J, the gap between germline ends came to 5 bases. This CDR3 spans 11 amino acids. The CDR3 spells CASSPSETQYF. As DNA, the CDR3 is TGTGCCAGCAGCCCCTCAGAGACCCAGTACTTC.

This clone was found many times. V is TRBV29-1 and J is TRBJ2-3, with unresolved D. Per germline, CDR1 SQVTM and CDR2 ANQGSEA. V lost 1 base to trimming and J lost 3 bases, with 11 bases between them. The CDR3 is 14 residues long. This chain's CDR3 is CSVEAGDGTDTQYF. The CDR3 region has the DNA TGCAGCGTTGAAGCTGGGGATGGAACAGATACGCAGTATTTT.

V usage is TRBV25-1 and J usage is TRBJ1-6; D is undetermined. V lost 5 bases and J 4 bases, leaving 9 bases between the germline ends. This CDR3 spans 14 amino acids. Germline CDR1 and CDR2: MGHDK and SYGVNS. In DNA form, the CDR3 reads TGTGCCAGCAGTTGGTTACCTTATAATTCACCCCTCCACTTT. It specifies CASSWLPYNSPLHF.

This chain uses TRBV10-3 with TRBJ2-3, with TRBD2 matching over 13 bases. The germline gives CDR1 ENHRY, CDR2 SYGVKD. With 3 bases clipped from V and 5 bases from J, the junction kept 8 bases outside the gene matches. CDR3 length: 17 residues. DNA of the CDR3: TGTGCCATCAGTGAAGCGAGGACTAGCGGGGGTGGAGATACGCAGTATTTT. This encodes CAISEARTSGGGDTQYF.

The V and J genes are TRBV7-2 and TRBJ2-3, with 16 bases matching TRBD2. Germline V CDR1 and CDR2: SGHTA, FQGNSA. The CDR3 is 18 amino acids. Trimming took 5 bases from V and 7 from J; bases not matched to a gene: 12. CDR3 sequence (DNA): TGTGCCAGCAGCCCGCCGGGACTAGCGGGAGGGCAGATAAATACGCAGTATTTT. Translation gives CASSPPGLAGGQINTQYF.

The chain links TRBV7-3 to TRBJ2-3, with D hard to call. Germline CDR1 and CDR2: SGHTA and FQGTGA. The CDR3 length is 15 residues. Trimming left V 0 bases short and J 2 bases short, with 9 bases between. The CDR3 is CASSLTQLDTDTQYF. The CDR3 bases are TGTGCCAGCAGCTTAACGCAGTTAGACACAGATACGCAGTATTTT.

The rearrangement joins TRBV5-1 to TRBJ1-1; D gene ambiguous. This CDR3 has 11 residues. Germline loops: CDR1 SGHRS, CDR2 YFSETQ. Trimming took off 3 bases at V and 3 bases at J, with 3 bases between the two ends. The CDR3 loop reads CASSSDTEAFF. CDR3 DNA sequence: TGCGCCAGCAGCTCGGACACTGAAGCTTTCTTT.

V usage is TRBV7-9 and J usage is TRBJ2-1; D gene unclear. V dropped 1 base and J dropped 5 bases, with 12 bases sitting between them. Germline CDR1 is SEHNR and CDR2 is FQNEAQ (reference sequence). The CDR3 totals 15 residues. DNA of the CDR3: TGTGCCAGCAGCTTAGATCGGTTATCACACAATGAGCAGTTCTTC. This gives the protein CASSLDRLSHNEQFF.

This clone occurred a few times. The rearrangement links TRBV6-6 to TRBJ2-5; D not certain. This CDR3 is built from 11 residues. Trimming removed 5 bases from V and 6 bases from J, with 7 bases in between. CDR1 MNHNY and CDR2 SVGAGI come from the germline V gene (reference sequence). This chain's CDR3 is CASSQAQTQYF. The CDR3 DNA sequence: TGTGCCAGCAGTCAGGCTCAGACCCAGTACTTC.

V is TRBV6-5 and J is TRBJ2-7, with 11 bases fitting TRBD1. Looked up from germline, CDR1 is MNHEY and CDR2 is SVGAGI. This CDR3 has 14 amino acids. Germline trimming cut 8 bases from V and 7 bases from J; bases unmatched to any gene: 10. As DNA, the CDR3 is TGTGCCAGCGCGTTCCAGGACAGGGGGCAAGAGCAGTACGTC. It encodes CASAFQDRGQEQYV.

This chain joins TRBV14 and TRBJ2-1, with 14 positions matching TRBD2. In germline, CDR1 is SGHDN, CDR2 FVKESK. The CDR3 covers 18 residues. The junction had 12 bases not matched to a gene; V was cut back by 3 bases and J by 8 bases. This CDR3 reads CASSQDLGLAGVVYEQFF. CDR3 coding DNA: TGTGCCAGCAGCCAGGACCTGGGACTAGCGGGAGTGGTCTATGAGCAGTTCTTC.

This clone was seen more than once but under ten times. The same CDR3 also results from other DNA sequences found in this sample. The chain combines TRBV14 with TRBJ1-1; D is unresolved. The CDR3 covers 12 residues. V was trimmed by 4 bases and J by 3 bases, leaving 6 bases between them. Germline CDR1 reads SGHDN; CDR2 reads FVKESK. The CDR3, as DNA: TGTGCCAGCAGCCCCGGGGACACTGAAGCTTTCTTT. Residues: CASSPGDTEAFF. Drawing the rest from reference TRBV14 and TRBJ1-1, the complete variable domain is EAGVTQFPSHSVIEKGQTVTLRCDPISGHDNLYWYRRVMGKEIKFLLHFVKESKQDESGMPNNRFLAERTGGTYSTLKVQPAELEDSGVYFCASSPGDTEAFFGQGTRLTVV.

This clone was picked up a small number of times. The CDR3 DNA reads TGTGCCAGCAGCTCGCCTTGGGGCGGACAAGAGACCCAGTACTTC. This encodes CASSSPWGGQETQYF. The chain is built from TRBV5-6 and TRBJ2-5; D may be TRBD1 (5 bases). This CDR3 has 15 amino acids. Germline V CDR1 and CDR2: SGHDT, YYEEEE. V dropped 3 bases and J dropped 2 bases, with 14 bases sitting between them. Full variable domain (remainder filled in from reference TRBV5-6 and TRBJ2-5): DAGVTQSPTHLIKTRGQQVTLRCSPKSGHDTVSWYQQALGQGPQFIFQYYEEEERQRGNFPDRFSGHQFPNYSSELNVNALLLGDSALYLCASSSPWGGQETQYFGPGTRLLVL.

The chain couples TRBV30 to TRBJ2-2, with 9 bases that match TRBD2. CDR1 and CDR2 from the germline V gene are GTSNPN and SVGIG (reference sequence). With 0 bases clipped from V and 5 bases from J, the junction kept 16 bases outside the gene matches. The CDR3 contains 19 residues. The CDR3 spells CAWSVPRPRREGRTGELFF. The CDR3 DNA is TGTGCCTGGAGTGTACCCCGGCCTCGGCGGGAGGGCCGGACCGGGGAGCTGTTTTTT.

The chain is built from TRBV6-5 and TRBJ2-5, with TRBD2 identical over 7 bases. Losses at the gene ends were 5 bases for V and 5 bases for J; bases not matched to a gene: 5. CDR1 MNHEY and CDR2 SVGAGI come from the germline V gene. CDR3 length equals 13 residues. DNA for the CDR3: TGTGCCAGCAGTAAGACTAGCAGGGAGACCCAGTACTTC. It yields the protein CASSKTSRETQYF.

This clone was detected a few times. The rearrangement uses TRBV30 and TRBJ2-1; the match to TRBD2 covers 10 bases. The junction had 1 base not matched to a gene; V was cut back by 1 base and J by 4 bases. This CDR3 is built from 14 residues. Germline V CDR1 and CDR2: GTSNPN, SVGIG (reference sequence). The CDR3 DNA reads TGTGCCTGGAGTGCACTAGCGGGATACAATGAGCAGTTCTTC. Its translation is CAWSALAGYNEQFF.

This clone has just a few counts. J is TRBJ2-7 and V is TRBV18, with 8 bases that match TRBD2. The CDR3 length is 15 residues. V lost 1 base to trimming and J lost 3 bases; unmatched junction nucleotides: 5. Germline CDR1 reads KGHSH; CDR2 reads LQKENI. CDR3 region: CASSPRLAGSYEQYF. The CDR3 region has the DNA TGTGCCAGCTCACCACGGCTAGCGGGTAGCTACGAGCAGTACTTC.

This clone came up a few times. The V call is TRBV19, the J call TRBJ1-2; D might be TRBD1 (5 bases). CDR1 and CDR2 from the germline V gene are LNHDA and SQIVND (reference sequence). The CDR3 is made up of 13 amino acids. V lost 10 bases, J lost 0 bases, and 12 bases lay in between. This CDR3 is CATRVGSNYGYTF. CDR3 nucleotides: TGTGCCACCAGGGTGGGATCTAACTATGGCTACACCTTC.

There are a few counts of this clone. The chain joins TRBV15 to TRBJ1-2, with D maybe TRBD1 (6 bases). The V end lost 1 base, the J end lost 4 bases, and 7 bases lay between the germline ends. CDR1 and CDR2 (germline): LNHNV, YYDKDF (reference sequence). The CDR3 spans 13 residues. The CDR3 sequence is CATSRAGVYGYTF. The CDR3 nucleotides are TGTGCCACCAGCAGAGCAGGGGTCTATGGCTACACCTTC.

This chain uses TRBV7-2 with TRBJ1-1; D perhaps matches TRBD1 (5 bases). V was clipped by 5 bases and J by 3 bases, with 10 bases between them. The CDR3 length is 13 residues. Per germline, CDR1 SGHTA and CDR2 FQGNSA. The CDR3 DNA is TGTGCCAGCAGCCAACGAGGGGACACTGAAGCTTTCTTT. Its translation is CASSQRGDTEAFF.

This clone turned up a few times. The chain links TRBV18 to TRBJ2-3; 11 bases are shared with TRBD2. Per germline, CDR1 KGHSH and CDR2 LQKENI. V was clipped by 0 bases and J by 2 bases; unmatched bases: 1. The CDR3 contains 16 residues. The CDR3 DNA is TGTGCCAGCTCACCACCGGGACTAGCGGACACAGATACGCAGTATTTT. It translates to CASSPPGLADTDTQYF.

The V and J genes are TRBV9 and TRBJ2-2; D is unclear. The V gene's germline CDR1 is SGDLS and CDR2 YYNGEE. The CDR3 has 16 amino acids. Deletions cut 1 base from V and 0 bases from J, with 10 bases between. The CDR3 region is CASSVFGDPNTGELFF. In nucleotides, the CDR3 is TGTGCCAGCAGCGTATTTGGGGATCCGAACACCGGGGAGCTGTTTTTT.